Shown below are 20 T cell receptor beta chains from a single sample sequenced in a study of blood T cells in healthy people across ages. Sample-barcoded 5' priming and a J-beta primer mix drove a second PCR of roughly 7 to 11 cycles. MiXCR was run by TCRdb on the 5' RACE reads, yielding one entry per CDR3 protein. The sample has approximately 1.5 million distinct CDR3 sequences, approximately 42% seen once. The sequencing input was blood. Receptors originate from a woman under 30 in good health.

This clonotype appeared a few times. V and J are TRBV27 and TRBJ2-2; D not resolved. V was pared by 0 bases and J by 6 bases, with 8 bases between. Germline assignment: CDR1 MNHEY and CDR2 SMNVEV (reference sequence). CDR3 size: 14 residues. The CDR3, as DNA: TGTGCCAGCAGTTTATCACCCAAACCCGGGGAGCTGTTTTTT. This translates into CASSLSPKPGELFF.

The chain links TRBV7-9 to TRBJ2-1; D may be TRBD2 (6 bases). This CDR3 has 15 residues. CDR1 is SEHNR and CDR2 is FQNEAQ in the germline V gene (reference sequence). Trimming left V 5 bases short and J 7 bases short, with 18 bases between. As DNA, the CDR3 is TGTGCCAGCAGCGACGCCTCATCGGGAGTTAATGAGCAGTTCTTC. Translating gives CASSDASSGVNEQFF.

This clonotype has only a few counts. The rearrangement joins TRBV28 to TRBJ2-1, with 9 positions matching TRBD2. The CDR3 consists of 15 residues. Germline-derived CDR1 and CDR2 are MDHEN and SYDVKM. The V and J ends lost 6 bases and 4 bases, in that order; junction bases with no gene match: 7. CDR3 sequence reads: CASSRIAGVYNEQFF. The CDR3 DNA reads as TGTGCCAGCAGCCGAATAGCGGGAGTATACAATGAGCAGTTCTTC.

A word on this clonotype: Just one base apart from a much larger clone, this may be a read error. V and J are TRBV5-1 and TRBJ1-2, with D maybe TRBD1 (6 bases). The V end lost 3 bases, the J end lost 4 bases, and 10 bases lay between the germline ends. There are 13 residues in the CDR3. Germline CDR1 SGHRS, CDR2 YFSETQ. The CDR3 DNA follows: TGCGCCAGCAGCTCGGACAGCCTCTATGGCTACACCTTC. Its protein product is CASSSDSLYGYTF.

The V and J genes are TRBV20-1 and TRBJ2-5; D remains ambiguous. The germline gives CDR1 DFQATT, CDR2 SNEGSKA (reference sequence). Trimming removed 3 bases at V and 0 bases at J, with 11 bases between. The CDR3 length is 14 residues. Here the CDR3 DNA reads TGCAGTGCTAGCGGCCTGGGTTACCAAGAGACCCAGTACTTC. This translates into CSASGLGYQETQYF.

The chain combines TRBV2 with TRBJ2-3; TRBD2 agrees at 8 bases. V lost 4 bases and J lost 6; bases outside the gene matches: 9. This CDR3 is built from 15 residues. Germline-derived CDR1 and CDR2 are SNHLY and FYNNEI. The CDR3 sequence is CASSGAGVDGDTQYF. In nucleotides, the CDR3 is TGTGCCAGCAGTGGAGCGGGAGTCGACGGGGATACGCAGTATTTT.

The sample holds a few counts of this clonotype. This chain uses TRBV7-3 with TRBJ2-3; the D gene is possibly TRBD1 (6 bases). CDR1 is SGHTA and CDR2 is FQGTGA in the germline V gene. The length of the CDR3 is 15 residues. V was cut by 1 base and J by 6 bases, with 14 bases left in between. The CDR3 sequence: CASSLMAGALDTQYF. CDR3 coding DNA: TGTGCCAGCAGCTTAATGGCAGGGGCCTTGGATACGCAGTATTTT.

The sample holds a few counts of this clonotype. J is TRBJ1-5 and V is TRBV2; D is undetermined. The CDR3 is made up of 15 amino acids. The germline CDR1 and CDR2 sequences are SNHLY and FYNNEI. With 2 bases removed from V and 2 bases from J, the gap between germline ends came to 10 bases. CDR3 nucleotides: TGTGCCAGCAGTGAATGGGGAATGGGCAATCAGCCCCAGCATTTT. Protein: CASSEWGMGNQPQHF.

This clonotype was observed many times. The chain joins TRBV29-1 to TRBJ2-3; D is unresolved. V was cut by 4 bases and J by 3 bases, with 14 bases left in between. This CDR3 region has 14 residues. CDR1 and CDR2 (germline): SQVTM, ANQGSEA. This CDR3 is CSVAGRTKTDTQYF. The CDR3, as DNA: TGCAGCGTTGCCGGTAGGACGAAAACAGATACGCAGTATTTT.

In this sample, this clonotype turned up a few times. This rearrangement joins TRBV7-8 to TRBJ2-4; D is possibly TRBD2 (5 bases). With the DNA end fitting TRBJ2-7 better, the J assignment may be wrong. The CDR3 runs 13 residues. In germline, CDR1 is SGHVS, CDR2 FQNEAQ. The CDR3 protein is CASSVRGLYEQYF. The CDR3 coding sequence is TGTGCCAGCAGCGTACGCGGGTTGTACGAGCAGTACTTC.

The V gene is TRBV15, the J gene TRBJ2-1, with unresolved D. The CDR3 spans 13 residues. CDR1 is LNHNV, CDR2 YYDKDF, per germline (reference sequence). The V and J ends lost 5 bases and 9 bases respectively, with 14 bases between them. CDR3 protein: CATSERAWGEQFF. The DNA for the CDR3 is TGTGCCACCAGCGAAAGGGCGTGGGGTGAGCAGTTCTTC.

This clonotype was seen a few times. The chain combines TRBV6-5 with TRBJ1-6, with D possibly TRBD1 on 6 matching bases. Germline V gene sequence: CDR1 MNHEY, CDR2 SVGAGI. The V and J ends lost 2 bases and 5 bases respectively, with 16 bases between them. The CDR3 contains 17 residues. The CDR3 coding sequence is TGTGCCAGCAGTTACGGCGACAGGTTAATAGATAATTCACCCCTCCACTTT. Its translation: CASSYGDRLIDNSPLHF.

This clonotype came up once. CDR3 region: CARSTYTGSYEQYF. CDR3 DNA sequence: TGTGCCAGAAGCACTTACACAGGCTCCTACGAGCAGTACTTC. The chain links TRBV28 to TRBJ2-7; perhaps TRBD1 as D (5 bases). The CDR3 contains 14 residues. V was clipped by 9 bases and J by 0 bases, with 15 bases between them. Per the germline V gene, CDR1 is MDHEN and CDR2 is SYDVKM. The full variable domain, with the rest looked up from reference TRBV28 and TRBJ2-7, is DVKVTQSSRYLVKRTGEKVFLECVQDMDHENMFWYRQDPGLGLRLIYFSYDVKMKEKGDIPEGYSVSREKKERFSLILESASTNQTSMYLCARSTYTGSYEQYFGPGTRLTVT.

The V gene is TRBV6-5, the J gene TRBJ2-1, with a tentative D call TRBD2 (7 bases). This CDR3 is built from 17 residues. CDR1 MNHEY and CDR2 SVGAGI come from the germline V gene. The germline V and J ends were trimmed by 1 base and 4 bases, with 17 bases remaining between them. The CDR3 DNA reads as TGTGCCAGCAGTTACTTGGGGGGAGGGGGGGCTTACAATGAGCAGTTCTTC. As protein: CASSYLGGGGAYNEQFF.

This clonotype was detected a few times. The rearrangement joins TRBV28 to TRBJ2-7, with 7 bases aligning to TRBD1. There are 14 residues in the CDR3. The V gene's germline CDR1 is MDHEN and CDR2 SYDVKM. V dropped 5 bases and J dropped 3; count of bases not matched to a gene: 7. This CDR3 is CASSRGQAYYEQYF. CDR3 DNA sequence: TGTGCCAGCAGTCGAGGACAGGCCTACTACGAGCAGTACTTC. Supplemented by reference TRBV28 and TRBJ2-7, the full variable domain reads DVKVTQSSRYLVKRTGEKVFLECVQDMDHENMFWYRQDPGLGLRLIYFSYDVKMKEKGDIPEGYSVSREKKERFSLILESASTNQTSMYLCASSRGQAYYEQYFGPGTRLTVT.

The chain carries TRBV5-1 and TRBJ2-3; TRBD2 matches 8 bases. Germline trimming cut 4 bases from V and 0 bases from J; bases unmatched to any gene: 10. The CDR3 has 17 residues. Per the germline V gene, CDR1 is SGHRS and CDR2 is YFSETQ. Written as DNA, the CDR3 is TGCGCCAGCAGCGTCGGAGGAAGCGGGGGAAGCACAGATACGCAGTATTTT. It specifies CASSVGGSGGSTDTQYF.

The genes are TRBV12-3 or TRBV12-4 and TRBJ1-4; D is ambiguous. The CDR3 is 14 residues long. The V gene lost 3 bases and the J gene lost 8 bases, with 13 bases spanning the gap. CDR3 amino acids: CASSFRSLTEKLFF. CDR3 sequence (DNA): TGTGCCAGCAGTTTTCGCTCACTAACCGAAAAACTGTTTTTT.

This clonotype has only a few counts. The rearrangement joins TRBV3-1 to TRBJ2-1; 11 nucleotides line up with TRBD2. The CDR3 consists of 17 residues. Germline CDR1 LGHDT, CDR2 YNNKEL (reference sequence). V lost 3 bases, J lost 5 bases, and 9 bases stayed unmatched. CDR3 residues: CASSQEGGTSGNNEQFF. CDR3 DNA: TGTGCCAGCAGCCAGGAGGGGGGGACTAGCGGAAACAATGAGCAGTTCTTC.

This clonotype has a handful of counts. The rearrangement joins TRBV9 to TRBJ2-4, with D perhaps matching TRBD2 (5 bases). The germline V and J ends were trimmed by 4 bases and 5 bases, with 16 bases remaining between them. The CDR3 has 15 residues. Germline V CDR1 and CDR2: SGDLS, YYNGEE. The CDR3 spells CASSQGSRAQNIQYF. Written as DNA, the CDR3 is TGTGCCAGCAGCCAAGGGAGCCGCGCCCAAAACATTCAGTACTTC.

The chain joins TRBV5-1 to TRBJ1-1, with D possibly TRBD1 on 5 matching bases. Trimming took off 4 bases at V and 2 bases at J, with 21 bases between the two ends. CDR3 length equals 17 residues. The germline V gene encodes CDR1 SGHRS and CDR2 YFSETQ. CDR3 residues: CASSQHFLGTDNTEAFF. The CDR3 DNA is TGCGCCAGCAGCCAACACTTCCTCGGGACGGATAACACTGAAGCTTTCTTT. Filled out from reference TRBV5-1 and TRBJ1-1, the complete variable domain reads KAGVTQTPRYLIKTRGQQVTLSCSPISGHRSVSWYQQTPGQGLQFLFEYFSETQRNKGNFPGRFSGRQFSNSRSEMNVSTLELGDSALYLCASSQHFLGTDNTEAFFGQGTRLTVV.